This T cell receptor (beta chain) is from a study of T cells in Graves' hyperthyroidism and ophthalmopathy. Trimming left V 5 bases short and J 6 bases short, with 22 bases between. CDR1 and CDR2 from the germline V gene are SGHTA and FQGTGA. The CDR3 is made up of 17 amino acids. Amplification targeted TCR beta CDR3 regions from RNA transcripts. An initial round of RT-PCR targeting the TCR CDR3 relied on the HTBI primer set. MiXCR, run by TCRdb on the multiplex PCR reads, gives a single entry per CDR3 protein. Among approximately 200,000 distinct CDR3 sequences listed, about 17% were seen once. Diagnoses were established using clinical symptoms, serum thyroxine and TRAb, thyroid ultrasound and orbital computed tomography.

The sample consisted of blood. This TCR was recovered from a man aged 35-49 years with Graves' hyperthyroidism. The chain employs TRBV7-3 and TRBJ2-2, with D possibly matching TRBD2 (6 bases). As DNA, the CDR3 is TGTGCCAGCAGCCCGGGAGACAGATGGCTTAGTTCCGGGGAGCTGTTTTTT. This encodes CASSPGDRWLSSGELFF. Full variable domain (missing parts from reference TRBV7-3 and TRBJ2-2): GAGVSQTPSNKVTEKGKYVELRCDPISGHTALYWYRQSLGQGPEFLIYFQGTGAADDSGLPNDRFFAVRPEGSVSTLKIQRTERGDSAVYLCASSPGDRWLSSGELFFGEGSRLTVL.